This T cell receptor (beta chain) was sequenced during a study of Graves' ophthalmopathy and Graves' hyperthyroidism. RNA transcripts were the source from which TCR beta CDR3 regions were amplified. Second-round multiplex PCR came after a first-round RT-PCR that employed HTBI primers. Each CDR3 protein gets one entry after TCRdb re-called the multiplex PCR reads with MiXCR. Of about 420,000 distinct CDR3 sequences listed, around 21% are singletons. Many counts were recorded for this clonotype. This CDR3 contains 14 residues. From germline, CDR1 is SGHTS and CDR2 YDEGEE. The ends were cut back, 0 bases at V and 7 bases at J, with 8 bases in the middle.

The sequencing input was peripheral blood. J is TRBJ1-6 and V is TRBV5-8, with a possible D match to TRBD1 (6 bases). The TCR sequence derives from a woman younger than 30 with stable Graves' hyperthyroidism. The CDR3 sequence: CASSLAGQNSPLHF. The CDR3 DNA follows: TGTGCCAGCAGCTTGGCCGGACAGAATTCACCCCTCCACTTT.